The rows below give T cell receptor beta chains drawn from one sample of a study of blood T cell repertoires in COVID-19. The method was immunoSEQ multiplex PCR; TCRdb's version includes in-frame clones alone and lacks a portion of them. The data hold about 310,000 clones, with around 86% observed a single time. Sequenced: PBMCs or T cells enriched from blood (not recorded which). The receptor set was obtained from a man in his sixties who had recovered from COVID-19. Both conserved end residues are part of each CDR3. Each record gives: V gene, clone size, D gene, J gene, CDR3 protein, CDR3 DNA. The D gene is left open where the match is weak. The size field is filled for only some rows; it gives once, few, many or a size class.

V gene: TRBV5-4
clone size: once
D gene: NA
J gene: TRBJ2-5
CDR3 protein: CASSLDTFGGKTQYF
CDR3 DNA: TGTGCCAGCAGCTTGGATACATTTGGGGGGAAGACCCAGTACTTC

V gene: TRBV15
clone size: NA
D gene: TRBD2
J gene: TRBJ2-7
CDR3 protein: CATSPQGLAGSEQYF
CDR3 DNA: TGTGCCACCAGCCCCCAGGGACTAGCGGGCTCCGAGCAGTACTTC

V gene: TRBV27
clone size: NA
D gene: NA
J gene: TRBJ2-2
CDR3 protein: CASSPFGTISGELFF
CDR3 DNA: TGTGCCAGCAGTCCATTCGGGACAATTAGCGGGGAGCTGTTTTTT

V gene: TRBV28
clone size: NA
D gene: TRBD1
J gene: TRBJ1-4
CDR3 protein: CASSSAGTGHPTGEKLFF
CDR3 DNA: TGTGCCAGCAGTTCCGCCGGGACAGGGCATCCGACGGGTGAAAAACTGTTTTTT

V gene: TRBV19
clone size: NA
D gene: TRBD1
J gene: TRBJ2-7
CDR3 protein: CASSTGGTSSYEQYF
CDR3 DNA: TGTGCCAGTAGCACAGGGGGTACGAGCTCCTACGAGCAGTACTTC

V gene: TRBV14
clone size: NA
D gene: NA
J gene: TRBJ2-1
CDR3 protein: CASSQDAGSATNEQFF
CDR3 DNA: TGTGCCAGCAGCCAAGATGCGGGCTCGGCGACCAATGAGCAGTTCTTC

V gene: TRBV5-6
clone size: NA
D gene: NA
J gene: TRBJ1-2
CDR3 protein: CASSLWNRENYGYTF
CDR3 DNA: TGTGCCAGCAGCTTGTGGAACAGGGAGAACTATGGCTACACCTTC

V gene: TRBV12-3/TRBV12-4
clone size: NA
D gene: NA
J gene: TRBJ1-4
CDR3 protein: CASSLREEKLFF
CDR3 DNA: TGTGCCAGCAGTTTACGGGAAGAAAAACTGTTTTTT

V gene: TRBV9
clone size: NA
D gene: NA
J gene: TRBJ2-2
CDR3 protein: CASSGPAAGNTGELFF
CDR3 DNA: TGTGCCAGCAGTGGGCCGGCGGCGGGAAACACCGGGGAGCTGTTTTTT

V gene: TRBV24-1
clone size: NA
D gene: TRBD2
J gene: TRBJ2-1
CDR3 protein: CATSDPGPTSGRYNEQFF
CDR3 DNA: TGTGCCACCAGTGACCCCGGACCGACTAGCGGGAGATACAATGAGCAGTTCTTC

V gene: TRBV19
clone size: NA
D gene: NA
J gene: TRBJ2-3
CDR3 protein: CASSIDGRAAGTQYF
CDR3 DNA: TGTGCCAGTAGTATAGACGGGAGAGCTGCGGGTACGCAGTATTTT

V gene: TRBV3-1/TRBV3-2
clone size: NA
D gene: TRBD2
J gene: TRBJ2-1
CDR3 protein: CASSPQAGGPREQFF
CDR3 DNA: TGTGCCAGCAGCCCCCAGGCGGGAGGGCCTCGTGAGCAGTTCTTC

V gene: TRBV12-5
clone size: NA
D gene: TRBD2
J gene: TRBJ2-3
CDR3 protein: CASGPNGLAGVTDTQYF
CDR3 DNA: TGTGCTAGTGGTCCAAATGGACTAGCGGGCGTCACAGATACGCAGTATTTT

V gene: TRBV27
clone size: NA
D gene: NA
J gene: TRBJ2-1
CDR3 protein: CASSLEGALSYNEQFF
CDR3 DNA: TGTGCCAGCAGTCTGGAGGGAGCGCTCTCCTACAATGAGCAGTTCTTC

V gene: TRBV4-3
clone size: NA
D gene: NA
J gene: TRBJ1-1
CDR3 protein: CASSQDLWGGPTEAFF
CDR3 DNA: TGCGCCAGCAGCCAAGATCTTTGGGGGGGCCCCACTGAAGCTTTCTTT

V gene: TRBV10-1
clone size: NA
D gene: TRBD1
J gene: TRBJ1-2
CDR3 protein: CASSERQGYGYTF
CDR3 DNA: TGCGCCAGCAGTGAGCGACAGGGATATGGCTACACCTTC

V gene: TRBV4-1
clone size: NA
D gene: NA
J gene: TRBJ1-2
CDR3 protein: CASSQDPGVSGYTF
CDR3 DNA: TGCGCCAGCAGCCAAGATCCAGGGGTTTCGGGCTACACCTTC

V gene: TRBV18
clone size: NA
D gene: TRBD2
J gene: TRBJ2-7
CDR3 protein: CASSPRGTSGSEQYF
CDR3 DNA: TGTGCCAGCTCACCCAGGGGGACTAGCGGCTCCGAGCAGTACTTC

V gene: TRBV3-1/TRBV3-2
clone size: NA
D gene: NA
J gene: TRBJ2-7
CDR3 protein: CASSPRGILYEQYF
CDR3 DNA: TGTGCCAGCAGCCCCCGCGGCATTTTGTACGAGCAGTACTTC

V gene: TRBV28
clone size: NA
D gene: TRBD2
J gene: TRBJ2-7
CDR3 protein: CASRPSGSYEQYF
CDR3 DNA: TGTGCCAGCAGACCTAGCGGATCCTACGAGCAGTACTTC

V gene: TRBV29-1
clone size: NA
D gene: NA
J gene: TRBJ2-1
CDR3 protein: CSVEDPTGSYNEQFF
CDR3 DNA: TGCAGCGTTGAAGATCCGACAGGCTCCTACAATGAGCAGTTCTTC

V gene: TRBV3-1/TRBV3-2
clone size: NA
D gene: TRBD2
J gene: TRBJ2-1
CDR3 protein: CASRNRAGSSYNEQFF
CDR3 DNA: TGTGCCAGCAGAAATAGAGCGGGAAGCTCCTACAATGAGCAGTTCTTC

V gene: TRBV19
clone size: NA
D gene: NA
J gene: TRBJ1-1
CDR3 protein: CASSILGGVNTEAFF
CDR3 DNA: TGTGCCAGTAGTATCTTGGGGGGGGTGAACACTGAAGCTTTCTTT

V gene: TRBV11-2
clone size: NA
D gene: TRBD1
J gene: TRBJ1-6
CDR3 protein: CASSLRTGGYYSPLHF
CDR3 DNA: TGTGCCAGCAGCTTACGGACAGGGGGCTATTATTCACCCCTCCACTTT

V gene: TRBV3-1/TRBV3-2
clone size: NA
D gene: NA
J gene: TRBJ1-6
CDR3 protein: CASSQEARGRNSPLHF
CDR3 DNA: TGTGCCAGCAGCCAAGAGGCCAGGGGCCGAAATTCACCCCTCCACTTT

V gene: TRBV10-3
clone size: NA
D gene: TRBD1
J gene: TRBJ1-2
CDR3 protein: CAISESRGQGEGYTF
CDR3 DNA: TGTGCCATCAGTGAGAGTAGAGGGCAGGGGGAAGGCTACACCTTC

V gene: TRBV2
clone size: NA
D gene: TRBD1
J gene: TRBJ2-1
CDR3 protein: CASREGAGEQFF
CDR3 DNA: TGTGCCAGCAGAGAGGGGGCGGGTGAGCAGTTCTTC